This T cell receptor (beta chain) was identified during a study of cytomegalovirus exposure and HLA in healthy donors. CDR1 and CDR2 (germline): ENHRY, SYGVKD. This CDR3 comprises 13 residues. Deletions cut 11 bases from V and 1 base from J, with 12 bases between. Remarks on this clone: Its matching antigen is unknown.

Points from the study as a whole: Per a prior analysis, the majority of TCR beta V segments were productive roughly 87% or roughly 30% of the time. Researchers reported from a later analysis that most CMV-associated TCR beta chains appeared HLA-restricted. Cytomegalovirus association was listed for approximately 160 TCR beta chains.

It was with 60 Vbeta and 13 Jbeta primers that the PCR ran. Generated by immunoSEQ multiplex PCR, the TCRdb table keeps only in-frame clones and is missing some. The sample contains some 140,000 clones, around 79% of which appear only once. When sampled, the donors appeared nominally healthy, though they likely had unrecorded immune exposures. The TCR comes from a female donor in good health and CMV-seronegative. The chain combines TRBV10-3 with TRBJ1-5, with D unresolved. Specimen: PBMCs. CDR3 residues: CASGEASNQPQHF. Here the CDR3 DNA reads TGTGCCTCTGGGGAGGCGAGCAATCAGCCCCAGCATTTT.